This T cell receptor beta chain came from a study of HIV-infected patients and healthy controls. The CDR3 is 16 residues long. Trimming took off 3 bases at V and 2 bases at J, with 19 bases between the two ends. Germline CDR1 reads GTSNPN; CDR2 reads SVGIG (reference sequence). Broader study findings: HIV-associated CDR3 frequencies dropped significantly during therapy; CMV-associated ones, mostly rising, changed nonsignificantly.

Whole blood was used without fractionation, so all unsorted peripheral T cells were included. cDNA was made from about 510 ng RNA using alpha and beta constant primers. Alpha and beta chain libraries were made separately by chain-specific third strand synthesis with multiplexing indices. Ligation attached cDNA to a 5' RACE adapter that carried a random hexamer and SP2 site. A 12-nucleotide barcode per molecule came from two concatenated random hexamers added pre-amplification. The library got P5 and P7 elements plus a second index, then an approximately 22-cycle PCR. TCRdb fed the 5' RACE reads into MiXCR, producing one record per CDR3 protein. The data contain roughly 13,000 distinct CDR3 sequences, under 13% of them singletons. Sample share makes this clonotype medium-sized. Its antigen is still unknown.

Material for sequencing was blood. This sequence was found in an adult in good health. The chain carries TRBV30 and TRBJ2-5; TRBD2 might be the D (5 bases). The CDR3 is CAWSVRTGIRQETQYF. The DNA for the CDR3 is TGTGCCTGGAGCGTGCGAACGGGGATTCGTCAAGAGACCCAGTACTTC.